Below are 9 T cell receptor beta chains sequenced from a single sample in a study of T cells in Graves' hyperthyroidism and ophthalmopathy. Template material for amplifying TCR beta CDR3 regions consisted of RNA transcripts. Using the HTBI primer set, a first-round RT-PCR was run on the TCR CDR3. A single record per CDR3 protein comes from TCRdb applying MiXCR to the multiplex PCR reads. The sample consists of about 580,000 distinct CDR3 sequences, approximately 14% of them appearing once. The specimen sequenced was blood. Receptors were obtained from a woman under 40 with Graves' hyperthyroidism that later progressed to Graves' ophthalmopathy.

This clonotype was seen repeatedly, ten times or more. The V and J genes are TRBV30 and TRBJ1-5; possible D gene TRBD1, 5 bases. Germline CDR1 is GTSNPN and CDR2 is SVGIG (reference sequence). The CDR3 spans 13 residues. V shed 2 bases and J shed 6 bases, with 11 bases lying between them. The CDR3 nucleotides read TGTGCCTGGAGTAAGATCGGGGGTCAGCCCCAGCATTTT. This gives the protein CAWSKIGGQPQHF.

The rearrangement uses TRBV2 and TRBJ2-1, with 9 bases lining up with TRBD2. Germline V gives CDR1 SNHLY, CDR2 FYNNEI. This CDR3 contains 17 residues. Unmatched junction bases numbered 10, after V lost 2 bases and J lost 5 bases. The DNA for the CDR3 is TGTGCCAGCAGTGAAATTTCCGGACTAGCGTCTAACAATGAGCAGTTCTTC. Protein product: CASSEISGLASNNEQFF.

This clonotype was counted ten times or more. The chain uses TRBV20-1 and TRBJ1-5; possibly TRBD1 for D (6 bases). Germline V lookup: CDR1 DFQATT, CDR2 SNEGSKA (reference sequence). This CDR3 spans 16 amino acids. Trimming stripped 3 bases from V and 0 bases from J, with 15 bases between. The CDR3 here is CSARTRTAHSNQPQHF. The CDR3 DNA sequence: TGCAGTGCTAGGACGAGGACAGCTCATAGCAATCAGCCCCAGCATTTT.

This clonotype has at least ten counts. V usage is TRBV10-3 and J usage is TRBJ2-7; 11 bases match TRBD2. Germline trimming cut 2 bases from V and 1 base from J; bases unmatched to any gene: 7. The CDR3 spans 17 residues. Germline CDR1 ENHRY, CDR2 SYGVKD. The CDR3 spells CAISELRTSGLSYEQYF. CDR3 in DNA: TGTGCCATCAGTGAGCTGCGGACTAGCGGGCTGTCCTACGAGCAGTACTTC.

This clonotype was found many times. The CDR3 coding sequence is TGTGCCAGTAGTGCAGCGGGAGATCTCTACAATGAGCAGTTCTTC. It yields the protein CASSAAGDLYNEQFF. The chain combines TRBV19 with TRBJ2-1; 8 bases fit TRBD2. Unmatched junction bases numbered 6, after V lost 5 bases and J lost 3 bases. Looked up from germline, CDR1 is LNHDA and CDR2 is SQIVND (reference sequence). This CDR3 has 15 amino acids. Drawing the rest from reference TRBV19 and TRBJ2-1, the complete variable domain is DGGITQSPKYLFRKEGQNVTLSCEQNLNHDAMYWYRQDPGQGLRLIYYSQIVNDFQKGDIAEGYSVSREKKESFPLTVTSAQKNPTAFYLCASSAAGDLYNEQFFGPGTRLTVL.

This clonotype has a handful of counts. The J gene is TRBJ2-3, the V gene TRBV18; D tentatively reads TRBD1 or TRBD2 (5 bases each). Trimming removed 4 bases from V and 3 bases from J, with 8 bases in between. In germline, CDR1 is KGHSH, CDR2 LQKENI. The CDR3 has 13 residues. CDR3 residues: CASSRGRTDTQYF. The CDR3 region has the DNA TGTGCCAGCTCACGGGGACGTACAGATACGCAGTATTTT.

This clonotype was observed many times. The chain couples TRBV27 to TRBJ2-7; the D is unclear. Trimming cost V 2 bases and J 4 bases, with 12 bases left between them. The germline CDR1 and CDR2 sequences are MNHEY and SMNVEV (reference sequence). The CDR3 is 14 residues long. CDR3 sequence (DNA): TGTGCCAGCAGTTTAATGGGGTCTAGGTACGAGCAGTACTTC. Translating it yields CASSLMGSRYEQYF.

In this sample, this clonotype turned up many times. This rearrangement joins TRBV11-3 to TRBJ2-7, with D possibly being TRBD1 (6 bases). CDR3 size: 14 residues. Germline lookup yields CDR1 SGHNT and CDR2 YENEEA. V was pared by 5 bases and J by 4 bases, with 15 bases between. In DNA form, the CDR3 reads TGTGCCAGCAGCAAGGGGGACCTGATGTACGAGCAGTACTTC. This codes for CASSKGDLMYEQYF.

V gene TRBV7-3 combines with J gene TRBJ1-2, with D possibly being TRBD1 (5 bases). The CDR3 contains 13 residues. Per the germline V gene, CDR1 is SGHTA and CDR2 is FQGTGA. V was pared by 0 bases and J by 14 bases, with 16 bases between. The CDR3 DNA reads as TGTGCCAGCAGCTTAACGATCGGGGGTTTGGGGACCTTC. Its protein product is CASSLTIGGLGTF.